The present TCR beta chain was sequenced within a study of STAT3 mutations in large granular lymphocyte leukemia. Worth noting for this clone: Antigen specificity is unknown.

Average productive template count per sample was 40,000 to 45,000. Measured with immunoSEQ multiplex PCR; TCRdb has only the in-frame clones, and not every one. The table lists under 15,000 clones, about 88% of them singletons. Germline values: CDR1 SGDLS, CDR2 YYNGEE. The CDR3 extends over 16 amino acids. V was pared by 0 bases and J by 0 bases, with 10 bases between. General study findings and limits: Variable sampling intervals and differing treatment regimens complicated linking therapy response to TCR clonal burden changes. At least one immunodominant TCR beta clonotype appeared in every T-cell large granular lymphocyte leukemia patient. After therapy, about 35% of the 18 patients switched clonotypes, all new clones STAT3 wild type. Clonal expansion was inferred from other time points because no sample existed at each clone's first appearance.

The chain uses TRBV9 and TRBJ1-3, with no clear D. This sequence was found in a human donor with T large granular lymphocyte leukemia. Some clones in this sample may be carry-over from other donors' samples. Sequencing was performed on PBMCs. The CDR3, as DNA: TGTGCCAGCAGCGTAGACGACGAACCCTCTGGAAACACCATATATTTT. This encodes CASSVDDEPSGNTIYF.